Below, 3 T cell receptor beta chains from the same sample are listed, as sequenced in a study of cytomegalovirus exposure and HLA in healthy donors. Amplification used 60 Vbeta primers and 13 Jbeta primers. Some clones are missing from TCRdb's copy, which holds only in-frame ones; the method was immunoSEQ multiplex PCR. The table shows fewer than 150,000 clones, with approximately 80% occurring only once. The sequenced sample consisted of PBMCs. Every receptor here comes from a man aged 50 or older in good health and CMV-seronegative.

CDR3 DNA sequence: TGTGCCAGCGCGAGCGGGGGCTCCGGGGGGACCCAGTACTTC. The encoded protein is CASASGGSGGTQYF. The genes are TRBV6-5 and TRBJ2-5; the match to TRBD2 covers 8 bases. The CDR3 is made up of 14 amino acids. Germline values: CDR1 MNHEY, CDR2 SVGAGI. V gave up 8 bases and J gave up 7 bases; unmatched junction bases: 12.

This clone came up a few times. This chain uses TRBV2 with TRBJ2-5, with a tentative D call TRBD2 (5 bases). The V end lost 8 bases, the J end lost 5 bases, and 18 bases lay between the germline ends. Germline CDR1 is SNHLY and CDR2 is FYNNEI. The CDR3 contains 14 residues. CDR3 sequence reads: CASGLGRTGETQYF. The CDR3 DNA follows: TGTGCCAGCGGTCTTGGACGGACGGGGGAGACCCAGTACTTC. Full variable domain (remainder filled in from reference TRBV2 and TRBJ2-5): EPEVTQTPSHQVTQMGQEVILRCVPISNHLYFYWYRQILGQKVEFLVSFYNNEISEKSEIFDDQFSVERPDGSNFTLKIRSTKLEDSAMYFCASGLGRTGETQYFGPGTRLLVL.

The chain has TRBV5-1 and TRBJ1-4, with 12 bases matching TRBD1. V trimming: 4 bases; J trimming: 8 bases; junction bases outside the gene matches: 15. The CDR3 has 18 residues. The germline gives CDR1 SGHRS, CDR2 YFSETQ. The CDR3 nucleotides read TGCGCCAGCAGCCCAGGGACAGGGGGCCTGACGGGAAAGGAAAAACTGTTTTTT. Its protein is CASSPGTGGLTGKEKLFF.